The rows below give T cell receptor beta chains drawn from one sample of a study of T cell changes during pregnancy in multiple sclerosis. Repertoires were generated with immunoSEQ multiplex PCR, while TCRdb's copy carries only in-frame clones and drops some. The data hold about 67,000 clones, with 75% to 95% observed a single time. Sequences were derived from peripheral blood, sampled in the first trimester of pregnancy. These receptors all come from a female donor with multiple sclerosis, enrolled in a pregnancy study. CDR3s include the opening cysteine and the closing phenylalanine or tryptophan. Each record gives: clone size, D gene, CDR3 length, J gene, V gene, CDR3 protein, CDR3 DNA. The D gene is left open where the match is weak. The size field is filled for only some rows; it gives once, few, many or a size class.

>-|TRBD1|16|TRBJ1-3|TRBV4-2
CASSQKTGMTGNTIYF
TGTGCCAGCAGCCAGAAGACAGGGATGACTGGAAACACCATATATTTT
>-|-|13|TRBJ2-5|TRBV6-6
CASSYYGGETQYF
TGTGCCAGCAGTTACTATGGGGGGGAGACCCAGTACTTC
>-|TRBD1|15|TRBJ2-3|TRBV5-1
CASSLDRANTDTQYF
TGCGCCAGCAGTTTGGACAGGGCGAACACAGATACGCAGTATTTT
>-|-|12|TRBJ1-1|TRBV29-1
CSVDFRGVEAFF
TGCAGCGTTGATTTCCGGGGTGTTGAAGCTTTCTTT
>-|-|14|TRBJ2-7|TRBV6-1
CASSEMEFSYEQYF
TGTGCCAGCAGTGAAATGGAGTTCTCCTACGAGCAGTACTTC
>-|-|12|TRBJ1-1|TRBV7-3
CASSPRGGKAFF
TGTGCCAGCAGCCCCCGGGGTGGGAAAGCTTTCTTT
>-|-|12|TRBJ2-5|TRBV6-1
CASALGVETQYF
TGTGCCAGCGCCCTAGGGGTAGAGACCCAGTACTTC
>-|-|14|TRBJ1-3|TRBV11-2
CASSLDYGGNTIYF
TGTGCCAGCAGCTTAGATTACGGGGGAAACACCATATATTTT
>-|TRBD1|13|TRBJ1-2|TRBV28
CASTTGDVFSYTF
TGTGCCAGCACCACAGGGGACGTTTTTTCCTACACCTTC
>-|TRBD1|15|TRBJ1-2|TRBV7-2
CASSQTGGGSSGYTF
TGTGCCAGCAGCCAGACAGGGGGCGGTTCTAGCGGCTACACCTTC
>-|-|14|TRBJ1-1|TRBV28
CASSLDGGDTEAFF
TGTGCCAGCAGTTTAGATGGGGGGGACACTGAAGCTTTCTTT
>-|TRBD1|14|TRBJ2-1|TRBV10-3
CAISPGTAYNEQFF
TGTGCCATCAGCCCAGGGACAGCCTACAATGAGCAGTTCTTC
>-|-|14|TRBJ2-7|TRBV28
CASRWAPATYEQYF
TGTGCCAGCAGATGGGCCCCAGCCACCTACGAGCAGTACTTC
>-|-|13|TRBJ1-1|TRBV6-5
CASSNLMNTEAFF
TGTGCCAGCAGTAATCTTATGAACACTGAAGCTTTCTTT
>-|TRBD1|14|TRBJ1-4|TRBV27
CASSLTRGPEKLFF
TGTGCCAGCAGTTTGACGAGGGGGCCTGAAAAACTGTTTTTT
>-|-|12|TRBJ1-5|TRBV5-6
CASSRPNQPQHF
TGTGCCAGCAGCCGTCCTAACCAGCCCCAGCATTTT
>-|TRBD2|18|TRBJ2-1|TRBV2
CASSEAGLAGPQIVGQFF
TGTGCCAGCAGTGAAGCGGGGCTAGCGGGGCCTCAGATAGTGGGGCAGTTCTTC
>-|TRBD2|18|TRBJ2-3|TRBV5-4
CASSFGLAGGPGTDTQYF
TGTGCCAGCAGCTTCGGGCTAGCGGGGGGGCCTGGTACAGATACGCAGTATTTT
>-|TRBD2|16|TRBJ2-1|TRBV7-2
CASSHSSGGASNEQFF
TGTGCCAGCAGCCACAGTAGCGGGGGGGCCAGCAATGAGCAGTTCTTC
>-|TRBD1|15|TRBJ1-2|TRBV19
CASSIAADREDGYTF
TGTGCCAGTAGTATAGCGGCGGACAGGGAGGATGGCTACACCTTC
>-|-|12|TRBJ1-1|TRBV2
CASSGTGIEAFF
TGTGCCAGCAGTGGTACAGGGATTGAAGCTTTCTTT
>-|TRBD1|12|TRBJ2-5|TRBV29-1
CSVETRGKTQYF
TGCAGCGTTGAAACCAGGGGGAAGACCCAGTACTTC
>once|TRBD1|16|TRBJ1-4|TRBV19
CASFPGGRVMGEKLFF
TGTGCCAGCTTCCCAGGGGGTAGAGTTATGGGTGAAAAACTGTTTTTT
>-|TRBD1|16|TRBJ1-3|TRBV5-1
CASSLTWTGQGNTIYF
TGCGCCAGCAGCTTAACCTGGACAGGACAAGGAAACACCATATATTTT
>-|-|16|TRBJ2-7|TRBV5-6
CASSQPGGTRGYEQYF
TGTGCCAGCAGCCAGCCAGGGGGGACGCGCGGCTACGAGCAGTACTTC
>-|-|14|TRBJ1-1|TRBV18
CASSVQASYFEAFF
TGTGCCAGCTCAGTACAGGCTTCCTACTTCGAAGCTTTCTTT
>-|TRBD2|15|TRBJ2-1|TRBV18
CASSPKAGAENEQFF
TGTGCCAGCTCACCAAAAGCGGGAGCAGAAAATGAGCAGTTCTTC
>-|TRBD2|17|TRBJ2-5|TRBV27
CASSLSKTSGYQETQYF
TGTGCCAGCAGTTTATCGAAAACTAGCGGGTACCAAGAGACCCAGTACTTC
>-|TRBD1|15|TRBJ2-3|TRBV7-2
CASSLGQFNTDTQYF
TGTGCCAGCAGCTTGGGACAGTTTAACACAGATACGCAGTATTTT
>-|TRBD1|15|TRBJ2-1|TRBV28
CASNSPGQGEDEQFF
TGTGCCAGCAACTCACCGGGACAGGGAGAGGATGAGCAGTTCTTC
>-|TRBD1|15|TRBJ1-2|TRBV6-5
CASSYFGTGNYGYTF
TGTGCCAGCAGTTACTTTGGGACAGGGAACTATGGCTACACCTTC
>-|-|13|TRBJ2-3|TRBV2
CASSFGQTDTQYF
TGTGCCAGCAGTTTTGGACAGACAGATACGCAGTATTTT
>-|TRBD2|15|TRBJ2-5|TRBV9
CASSVRDYIQETQYF
TGTGCCAGCAGCGTAAGGGACTATATACAAGAGACCCAGTACTTC
>-|-|14|TRBJ1-1|TRBV5-1
CASSLNTDNTEAFF
TGCGCCAGCAGCTTGAACACAGATAACACTGAAGCTTTCTTT
>-|-|14|TRBJ2-7|TRBV7-8
CASSLDWRGGEQYF
TGTGCCAGCAGCTTAGATTGGCGAGGGGGCGAGCAGTACTTC
>-|-|14|TRBJ1-1|TRBV7-6
CASSLGGSHTEAFF
TGTGCCAGCAGCTTAGGGGGCAGTCACACTGAAGCTTTCTTT
>once|TRBD1|13|TRBJ1-2|TRBV28
CASSWDRDYGYTF
TGTGCCAGCAGTTGGGACAGAGACTATGGCTACACCTTC
>-|-|12|TRBJ1-1|TRBV30
CAWNRPGILAFF
TGTGCCTGGAACCGTCCGGGTATATTGGCTTTCTTT
>-|TRBD2|15|TRBJ2-2|TRBV28
CASAGGLAGTGELFF
TGTGCCAGCGCCGGGGGGCTAGCGGGGACCGGGGAGCTGTTTTTT
>-|-|14|TRBJ1-2|TRBV4-1
CASSQTGLERGYTF
TGCGCCAGCAGCCAAACAGGGCTCGAGCGGGGCTACACCTTC
>-|TRBD1|16|TRBJ2-7|TRBV5-1
CASSLEAGGKGYEQYF
TGCGCCAGCAGCTTGGAGGCAGGGGGTAAGGGCTACGAGCAGTACTTC
>-|-|16|TRBJ2-2|TRBV5-4
CASSPRQTLNTGELFF
TGTGCCAGCAGCCCCAGACAAACCTTGAACACCGGGGAGCTGTTTTTT
>-|-|11|TRBJ2-1|TRBV6-1
CATGQYNEQFF
TGTGCCACCGGACAGTACAATGAGCAGTTCTTC
>-|-|14|TRBJ1-2|TRBV19
CASSKNREYGGYTF
TGTGCCAGTAGTAAGAACAGGGAATATGGTGGCTACACCTTC
>-|-|15|TRBJ1-2|TRBV6-1
CASSESPPRSYGYTF
TGTGCCAGCAGTGAAAGCCCACCTAGGAGCTATGGCTACACCTTC
>-|-|13|TRBJ2-5|TRBV18
CASSPGAKETQYF
TGTGCCAGCTCTCCTGGGGCGAAGGAGACCCAGTACTTC
>few|-|13|TRBJ1-2|TRBV5-8
CASSFDSNYGYTF
TGTGCCAGCAGCTTCGACAGCAACTATGGCTACACCTTC
>-|-|12|TRBJ1-4|TRBV6-1
CAGGRTNEKLFF
TGTGCGGGGGGGCGGACTAATGAAAAACTGTTTTTT
>-|-|13|TRBJ1-2|TRBV9
CASSLDTNYGYTF
TGTGCCAGCAGCTTAGACACTAACTATGGCTACACCTTC
>-|-|14|TRBJ1-1|TRBV7-6
CASSSDSSNTEAFF
TGTGCCAGCAGCTCCGACAGCTCGAACACTGAAGCTTTCTTT
>-|TRBD1|16|TRBJ1-1|TRBV5-1
CASSLWGDRMNTEAFF
TGCGCCAGCAGCCTATGGGGGGACAGGATGAACACTGAAGCTTTCTTT
>few|-|15|TRBJ2-7|TRBV4-2
CASSQDLGGHNPQYF
TGTGCCAGCAGCCAAGATTTAGGCGGTCACAATCCACAGTACTTC
>-|-|16|TRBJ1-4|TRBV6-1
CASSESTGTTNEKLFF
TGTGCCAGCAGTGAGAGTACAGGGACGACTAATGAAAAACTGTTTTTT
>-|-|14|TRBJ1-2|TRBV7-8
CASSIGGRGGIYTF
TGTGCCAGCAGCATAGGAGGACGCGGGGGTATCTACACCTTC
>-|-|10|TRBJ2-5|TRBV29-1
CSVAGETQYF
TGCAGCGTTGCGGGGGAGACCCAGTACTTC